The 30 T cell receptor beta chains below come from one sample, sequenced in a study of blood T cells in healthy people across ages. A second roughly 6 to 12 cycle PCR used barcoded and J-beta primers. In TCRdb, the 5' RACE reads were re-called with MiXCR into one record per CDR3 protein. Here the sample spans 650,000 to 700,000 distinct CDR3 sequences, 40% to 65% being singletons. Source material: blood. The receptors originated from an elderly woman in good health.

This clonotype was picked up a small number of times. J is TRBJ2-5 and V is TRBV7-6; a possible D gene is TRBD2 (5 bases). Germline CDR1 reads SGHVS; CDR2 reads FNYEAQ. The CDR3 is 14 residues long. V was clipped by 0 bases and J by 11 bases, with 16 bases between them. The CDR3 is CASSLAEGYNEQYF. For the CDR3, the DNA is TGTGCCAGCAGCTTAGCAGAGGGTTACAATGAGCAGTACTTC.

J is TRBJ2-1 and V is TRBV28, with 8 bases that match TRBD1. The CDR3 totals 13 residues. Losses at the gene ends were 6 bases for V and 7 bases for J; bases not matched to a gene: 5. Germline V gene lookup returns CDR1 MDHEN and CDR2 SYDVKM. The CDR3 here is CASRAGTGNEQFF. The CDR3 region has the DNA TGTGCCAGCAGAGCCGGGACAGGTAATGAGCAGTTCTTC.

The table lists this clonotype with many counts. The chain links TRBV7-2 to TRBJ2-1; 9 bases match TRBD2. CDR1 is SGHTA, CDR2 FQGNSA, per germline. V gave up 3 bases and J gave up 9 bases; unmatched junction bases: 12. The length of the CDR3 is 16 residues. In DNA, the CDR3 is TGTGCCAGCAGCTTTGCGCGTCTAGCGGGATCTGGTGAGCAGTTCTTC. This translates into CASSFARLAGSGEQFF.

The chain carries TRBV7-9 and TRBJ2-2; D remains unclear. Germline V CDR1 and CDR2: SEHNR, FQNEAQ (reference sequence). Between the trimmed V and J ends, which lost 5 bases and 0 bases, there was a span of 13 bases. CDR3 length: 16 amino acids. CDR3 protein: CASSPTVAANTGELFF. CDR3 nucleotide sequence: TGTGCCAGCAGCCCAACCGTGGCCGCGAACACCGGGGAGCTGTTTTTT.

The chain employs TRBV20-1 and TRBJ2-7; 7 bases agree with TRBD1. CDR1 and CDR2 (germline): DFQATT, SNEGSKA (reference sequence). The J segment lost 3 bases and the V segment lost 2 bases, leaving 13 bases of the junction unmatched. CDR3 length: 16 residues. The CDR3 coding sequence is TGCAGTGCTAGATCGGTCGACAGGGATAGCATCTACGAGCAGTACTTC. Its protein product is CSARSVDRDSIYEQYF.

This clonotype was counted many times. The chain carries TRBV6-5 and TRBJ2-1, with D hard to call. CDR1 and CDR2 from the germline V gene are MNHEY and SVGAGI. CDR3 length: 12 residues. Trimming pared 2 bases from V and 9 bases from J, leaving 8 bases between. The CDR3 protein is CASSYPLSEQFF. DNA of the CDR3: TGTGCCAGCAGTTACCCCCTTAGTGAGCAGTTCTTC.

This clonotype came up a few times. The chain joins TRBV3-1 to TRBJ2-2, with D possibly being TRBD1 (6 bases). The CDR3 contains 16 residues. The V end was cut by 0 bases, the J end by 3 bases, with 11 bases between. Germline V lookup: CDR1 LGHDT, CDR2 YNNKEL (reference sequence). This CDR3 reads CASSQEVGTHTGELFF. DNA of the CDR3: TGTGCCAGCAGCCAAGAGGTCGGGACACACACCGGGGAGCTGTTTTTT.

The rearrangement uses TRBV12-3 or TRBV12-4 and TRBJ2-7; 8 positions agree with TRBD2. There are 13 residues in the CDR3. The junction had 2 bases not matched to a gene; V was cut back by 5 bases and J by 2 bases. CDR3 in amino acids: CASSRGGTYEQYF. In DNA, the CDR3 is TGTGCCAGCAGTCGGGGGGGGACCTACGAGCAGTACTTC.

The chain carries TRBV20-1 and TRBJ1-4; D not resolved. V dropped 1 base and J dropped 8 bases, with 8 bases sitting between them. Per the germline V gene, CDR1 is DFQATT and CDR2 is SNEGSKA (reference sequence). The CDR3 is 12 residues long. CDR3: CSARGAEEKLFF. DNA for the CDR3: TGCAGTGCTAGAGGTGCGGAAGAAAAACTGTTTTTT.

The V call is TRBV5-1, the J call TRBJ1-6; maybe TRBD1 (6 bases). CDR3 length equals 16 residues. In germline, CDR1 is SGHRS, CDR2 YFSETQ. Trimming removed 5 bases at V and 8 bases at J, with 20 bases between. CDR3 in amino acids: CASRRTVTFGDSPLHF. The CDR3 DNA follows: TGCGCCAGCAGAAGGACAGTAACCTTTGGGGATTCACCCCTCCACTTT.

V is TRBV29-1 and J is TRBJ2-1; D may be TRBD1 (5 bases). V shed 7 bases and J shed 9 bases, with 22 bases lying between them. The CDR3 is 14 amino acids. In germline, CDR1 is SQVTM, CDR2 ANQGSEA. This chain's CDR3 is CSGRTQLKPSEQFF. The CDR3 DNA reads TGCAGCGGCCGGACACAACTAAAACCCAGTGAGCAGTTCTTC.

This chain uses TRBV6-5 with TRBJ2-7; D not resolved. The CDR3 totals 14 residues. In germline, CDR1 is MNHEY, CDR2 SVGAGI. Trimming took off 6 bases at V and 4 bases at J, with 16 bases between the two ends. CDR3 sequence: CASRPRSFPYEQYF. Here the CDR3 DNA reads TGTGCCAGCAGACCCCGCTCCTTCCCTTACGAGCAGTACTTC.

Concerning this clonotype itself: A read error is possible here, since a much larger clone lies one base away. This chain uses TRBV7-2 with TRBJ2-1; D is undetermined. The end of the DNA is better explained by TRBJ2-7, so the J call may be wrong. The CDR3 is 15 residues long. Germline CDR1 reads SGHTA; CDR2 reads FQGNSA. The CDR3 loop is CASSLDRNSYNEQYF. The CDR3 DNA reads TGTGCCAGCAGCTTAGACCGTAACTCTTACAATGAGCAGTACTTC.

This clonotype was counted only a few times. This sequence joins TRBV3-1 and TRBJ1-6; no reliable D call. CDR1 is LGHDT, CDR2 YNNKEL, per germline (reference sequence). The CDR3 is made up of 17 amino acids. Trimming pared 5 bases from V and 7 bases from J, leaving 21 bases between. The CDR3 loop is CASSNTGRTNLNSPLHF. CDR3 nucleotide sequence: TGTGCCAGCAGCAATACGGGGAGGACTAATCTGAATTCACCCCTCCACTTT.

This sequence joins TRBV7-3 and TRBJ2-1, with TRBD1 matching 7 bases. CDR1 and CDR2 from the germline V gene are SGHTA and FQGTGA. Germline trimming cut 1 base from V and 0 bases from J; bases unmatched to any gene: 18. This CDR3 comprises 21 residues. CDR3 nucleotide sequence: TGTGCCAGCAGCTTAAGGGGTCCGGGACAGAGGGCGATAAGCTCCTACAATGAGCAGTTCTTC. It translates to CASSLRGPGQRAISSYNEQFF.

The V call is TRBV28, the J call TRBJ2-7; D gene ambiguous. The CDR3 runs to 12 residues. With 6 bases removed from V and 7 bases from J, the gap between germline ends came to 13 bases. CDR1 and CDR2 (germline): MDHEN, SYDVKM. CDR3 in amino acids: CASSPQLFEQYF. The CDR3 DNA follows: TGTGCCAGCAGCCCCCAATTGTTTGAGCAGTACTTC.

In its sample, this clonotype was seen many times. The chain couples TRBV15 to TRBJ2-3; 10 bases are a match to TRBD2. The CDR3 has 16 residues. Per germline, CDR1 LNHNV and CDR2 YYDKDF (reference sequence). V shed 1 base, J shed 1 base, and the junction held 2 bases outside the gene matches. CDR3: CATSRGTSGRTDTQYF. CDR3 nucleotides: TGTGCCACCAGCAGAGGGACTAGCGGACGCACAGATACGCAGTATTTT. The entire variable domain, with the rest obtained from reference TRBV15 and TRBJ2-3, is as follows: DAMVIQNPRYQVTQFGKPVTLSCSQTLNHNVMYWYQQKSSQAPKLLFHYYDKDFNNEADTPDNFQSRRPNTSFCFLDIRSPGLGDTAMYLCATSRGTSGRTDTQYFGPGTRLTVL.

This clonotype was found many times. This chain uses TRBV3-1 with TRBJ2-1; 7 nucleotides agree with TRBD2. The V gene's germline CDR1 is LGHDT and CDR2 YNNKEL (reference sequence). The CDR3 runs to 14 residues. With 8 bases clipped from V and 4 bases from J, the junction kept 8 bases outside the gene matches. The CDR3 bases are TGTGCCAGCTCACCAGGACTAGTTTACAATGAGCAGTTCTTC. It codes for CASSPGLVYNEQFF.

In its sample, this clonotype was seen many times. V and J are TRBV29-1 and TRBJ2-1; D call uncertain. There are 11 residues in the CDR3. V lost 6 bases and J lost 9, with 12 bases in between. The germline V gene has CDR1 SQVTM and CDR2 ANQGSEA. CDR3 protein: CSVWALGEQFF. The CDR3 region has the DNA TGCAGCGTGTGGGCCCTGGGTGAGCAGTTCTTC.

The rearrangement links TRBV12-3 or TRBV12-4 to TRBJ2-4; TRBD1 or TRBD2 may be the D gene (6 bases each). V lost 0 bases to trimming and J lost 6 bases, with 15 bases between them. The CDR3 loop spans 16 amino acids. The CDR3 here is CASSLAGARRGNIQYF. CDR3 coding DNA: TGTGCCAGCAGTTTAGCGGGGGCCAGGAGGGGAAACATTCAGTACTTC.

The chain carries TRBV20-1 and TRBJ2-3; D possibly matches TRBD1 or TRBD2 (5 bases each). Germline V CDR1 and CDR2: DFQATT, SNEGSKA (reference sequence). The CDR3 is made up of 14 amino acids. The V end was cut by 7 bases, the J end by 0 bases, with 14 bases between. Here the CDR3 reads CSGSGPSSTDTQYF. The CDR3 DNA reads as TGCAGTGGTTCAGGGCCTAGCAGCACAGATACGCAGTATTTT.

As for this clonotype: A much larger clone differs from this one at a single base, so this may be a read error. The chain links TRBV27 to TRBJ2-3; D gene uncertain. The CDR3 sequence is 13 residues long. V lost 6 bases, J lost 5 bases, and 12 bases lay in between. CDR1 and CDR2 (germline): MNHEY, SMNVEV (reference sequence). This CDR3 reads CASRFKGIDTQYF. As DNA, the CDR3 is TGTGCCAGCAGGTTCAAGGGAATAGATACGCAGTATTTT.

This clonotype was seen just once. The CDR3 carries no conserved terminal phenylalanine or tryptophan, so it likely arises from a read error. The V and J genes are TRBV28 and TRBJ2-5, with TRBD2 identical over 7 bases. Germline lookup yields CDR1 MDHEN and CDR2 SYDVKM. The V gene end was trimmed by 3 bases and the J gene end by 11 bases; junction bases not matched to a gene: 9. The CDR3 extends over 13 amino acids. CDR3 in DNA: TGTGCCAGCAGTTTTTCGGGGGGACTGGGGCAGTACCTC. Translated: CASSFSGGLGQYL.

The CDR3 loop is CASSPRSSGRASYNEQYF. The CDR3 nucleotides are TGTGCCAGCTCACCACGGTCTAGCGGGAGGGCTTCCTACAATGAGCAGTACTTC. The rearrangement uses TRBV18 and TRBJ2-7; 12 nucleotides line up with TRBD2. The CDR3 has 18 amino acids. The germline V gene has CDR1 KGHSH and CDR2 LQKENI. V lost 1 base and J lost 7; bases outside the gene matches: 14.

The chain joins TRBV7-9 to TRBJ2-3, with 12 bases matching TRBD2. From germline, CDR1 is SEHNR and CDR2 FQNEAQ (reference sequence). The ends lost 1 base at V and 4 bases at J; junction bases unmatched: 3. There are 16 residues in the CDR3. Written as DNA, the CDR3 is TGTGCCAGCAGCTTAGGACTAGCGGGAGATTCAGATACGCAGTATTTT. This gives the protein CASSLGLAGDSDTQYF.

The rearrangement links TRBV7-2 to TRBJ1-5; D remains unclear. CDR3 length: 13 amino acids. Per germline, CDR1 SGHTA and CDR2 FQGNSA. V lost 5 bases and J 6 bases, leaving 11 bases between the germline ends. The CDR3 DNA sequence: TGTGCCAGCAGCCCAGAGACGGTTCAGCCCCAGCATTTT. This sequence encodes CASSPETVQPQHF.

This clonotype was found a few times. V gene TRBV14 combines with J gene TRBJ1-1; no clear D. CDR1 SGHDN and CDR2 FVKESK come from the germline V gene. This CDR3 is built from 13 residues. Trimming pared 2 bases from V and 5 bases from J, leaving 9 bases between. CDR3 nucleotide sequence: TGTGCCAGCAGCCAACCAGGAGGGACTGAAGCTTTCTTT. It encodes CASSQPGGTEAFF.

The chain recombines TRBV7-3 with TRBJ2-3; D might be TRBD1 (6 bases). The CDR3 spans 16 residues. CDR1 is SGHTA, CDR2 FQGTGA, per germline. The V gene lost 5 bases and the J gene lost 5 bases, with 20 bases spanning the gap. The CDR3 DNA reads as TGTGCCAGCAGCAATCGAGGTGGGGGCCGGGGAGATACGCAGTATTTT. This encodes CASSNRGGGRGDTQYF.

This clonotype was counted only a few times. V is TRBV25-1 and J is TRBJ2-2; D may be TRBD1 (6 bases). CDR1 MGHDK and CDR2 SYGVNS come from the germline V gene. V lost 8 bases to trimming and J lost 4 bases, with 14 bases between them. The CDR3 has 14 amino acids. The CDR3 bases are TGTGCCAGCTCTAGACAGGTTTCCACCGGGGAGCTGTTTTTT. Amino acids: CASSRQVSTGELFF.

J is TRBJ2-1 and V is TRBV12-3 or TRBV12-4; TRBD2 aligns across 11 bases. The CDR3 is made up of 16 amino acids. Unmatched junction bases numbered 6, after V lost 4 bases and J lost 4 bases. The CDR3 DNA reads as TGTGCCAGCAGTTATCAGACTAGCGGGACATACAATGAGCAGTTCTTC. This codes for CASSYQTSGTYNEQFF.